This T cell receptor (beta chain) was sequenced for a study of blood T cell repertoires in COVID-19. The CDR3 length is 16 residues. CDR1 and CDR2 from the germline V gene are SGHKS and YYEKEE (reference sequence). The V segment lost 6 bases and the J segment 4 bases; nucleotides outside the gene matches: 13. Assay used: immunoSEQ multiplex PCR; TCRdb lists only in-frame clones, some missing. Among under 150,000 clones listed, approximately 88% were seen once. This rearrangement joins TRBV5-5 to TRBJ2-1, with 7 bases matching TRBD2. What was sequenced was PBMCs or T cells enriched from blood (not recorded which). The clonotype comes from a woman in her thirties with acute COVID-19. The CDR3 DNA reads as TGTGCCAGCACCTCAGGACTAGTAACCCTTTACAATGAGCAGTTCTTC. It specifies CASTSGLVTLYNEQFF.